This T cell receptor beta chain was sequenced during a study of shared T cell receptors in the human thymus (dated by TCRdb to the early 2020s). Regarding the study in general: The study examined how self-reactive, shared T-cell receptor alpha chains are generated in the human thymus.

The CDR3 runs 15 amino acids, cysteine and phenylalanine included. Only the CDR3 part of the read is kept: 45 bases, read in frame from the first base. Unmatched junction bases come to 6, with V trimmed by 1 base and J by 5 bases. From a lookup of the germline V gene, CDR1 and CDR2 are SGHRS and YFSETQ. To note about this clone: Its antigen remains unidentified. There are no base qualities to consult, and no much larger clone falls within one base.

Library creation used the immunoSEQ multiplex PCR assay. Not all clones reach the TCRdb copy of this immuneACCESS table, which keeps in-frame sequences only. Checked studies attribute under half of the gap to unresolved V genes and leave the rest unexplained. Within this sample are approximately 730,000 clones, with 75% to 90% of them counted one time only. The ten largest make up around 0.0094% of the sample. These data also formed part of another study, on human thymus T cells. Reported in the second study: In Finland, the donors were immunologically healthy infants who were having open corrective cardiac surgery for congenital heart defects. Thymus tissue was obtained as surgical resects removed during corrective cardiac surgery. V and J gene segment usage appeared biased in both thymic and peripheral blood repertoires. The related research reported highly overlapping thymic TCR repertoires among unrelated individuals. TCR alpha and beta repertoires from about eight infant thymus samples and four related peripheral blood samples were characterized in the study. The infant donors were about 6 to 244 days old, and the cohort included five to seven males and a couple of females. After being mechanically released from the tissue, thymocytes were kept at -70 degrees C in pellets of about 9.5-30 million cells. A QIAsymphony instrument was used to extract genomic DNA from frozen cell pellets. The immunoSEQ multiplex PCR assay was used to amplify the TCRB and TCRAD loci from a standardized quantity of quality-controlled genomic DNA. The V(D)J region was spanned by amplicons of a length sufficient to cover the CDR3 and to identify V and J genes. The commercial immunoSEQ service was used to sequence amplicons on an Illumina platform. Primer bias and sequencing errors were corrected as previously described, and TCRAD and TCRB definitions were based on the IMGT database. immunoSEQ Analyzer 3.0 and VDJTools were used for repertoire analysis, which covered basic statistics, V/J segment usage, diversity estimates, rarefaction and pairwise overlap. Diversity was estimated using the Chao1, ChaoE, Efron-Thisted, Shannon and inverse Simpson indices, and was also estimated on datasets down-sampled to the size of the smallest sample. Repertoire overlap was assessed by strict matching of CDR3 nucleotide sequence, V gene and J gene, and clustering was done by Jaccard-based multidimensional scaling. Thymus samples yielded on average approximately 860,000 unique TCRB clonotypes, compared with around 79,000 from blood samples.

Recombination connected TRBV5-1 to TRBJ2-1, and TRBD1 aligns with 7 junction nucleotides. The sample was thymocytes. The receptor comes from a girl under two years old with a congenital heart defect. Donor details come from another sample of the same person, matched by shared clones. DNA sequence: TGCGCCAGCAGCTTGTATAGGGGGCCCGACAATGAGCAGTTCTTC. It codes for CASSLYRGPDNEQFF.